A single sample is the source of the 25 T cell receptor beta chains below, sequenced in a study of metastatic and nonmetastatic thyroid tumors. Before thyroid surgery, none of the patients had received any treatment. TCRdb reanalyzed the PCR reads via MiXCR. Altogether around 7,100 clones are present, roughly 30% being singletons, with the ten largest covering over 15%. The sequenced sample was adjacent normal tissue. The receptor source for this set is a female donor with papillary thyroid cancer or a benign thyroid nodule (not recorded which). Some clones in this sample may be carry-over from other donors' samples.

In this sample, this clone is medium-sized (0.01 to 0.1%). The chain joins TRBV9 to TRBJ2-5, with D uncertain. Trimming cost V 3 bases and J 1 base, with 10 bases left between them. This CDR3 has 14 amino acids. Per germline, CDR1 SGDLS and CDR2 YYNGEE. The CDR3 bases are TGTGCCAGCAGCGGGGAAGATTCCCAAGAGACCCAGTACTTC. Amino acid sequence: CASSGEDSQETQYF.

Relative to its sample, this clone is medium-sized. J is TRBJ2-2 and V is TRBV10-1; possible D gene TRBD2, 5 bases. CDR1 WNHNN and CDR2 SYGVQD come from the germline V gene (reference sequence). CDR3 length: 17 residues. Trimming pared 7 bases from V and 6 bases from J, leaving 24 bases between. CDR3 protein: CASKVPQVYPRAGELFF. The CDR3 nucleotides are TGCGCCAGCAAAGTCCCCCAGGTTTACCCGAGGGCCGGGGAGCTGTTTTTT.

The chain has TRBV7-3 and TRBJ2-2, with no clear D. The CDR3 runs 15 residues. Trimming pared 0 bases from V and 4 bases from J, leaving 9 bases between. CDR1 and CDR2 (germline): SGHTA, FQGTGA. CDR3 residues: CASSLTGSSTGELFF. The DNA for the CDR3 is TGTGCCAGCAGCTTAACAGGTAGCAGCACCGGGGAGCTGTTTTTT. Filled out from reference TRBV7-3 and TRBJ2-2, the complete variable domain reads GAGVSQTPSNKVTEKGKYVELRCDPISGHTALYWYRQSLGQGPEFLIYFQGTGAADDSGLPNDRFFAVRPEGSVSTLKIQRTERGDSAVYLCASSLTGSSTGELFFGEGSRLTVL.

V and J are TRBV5-1 and TRBJ1-1, with a possible D match to TRBD1 (5 bases). Germline loops: CDR1 SGHRS, CDR2 YFSETQ. The CDR3 contains 15 residues. Trimming stripped 1 base from V and 1 base from J, with 11 bases between. Written as DNA, the CDR3 is TGCGCCAGCAGCTTGAGATCAACAGGGAACACTGAAGCTTTCTTT. It is translated as CASSLRSTGNTEAFF.

V gene TRBV7-9 combines with J gene TRBJ1-5; 8 bases align to TRBD1. Germline V CDR1 and CDR2: SEHNR, FQNEAQ (reference sequence). V dropped 5 bases and J dropped 3; count of bases not matched to a gene: 6. The CDR3 length is 15 residues. The chain's CDR3 is CASSLGQGANQPQHF. The CDR3 DNA follows: TGTGCCAGCAGCCTCGGACAGGGTGCCAATCAGCCCCAGCATTTT.

Worth noting for this clone: One junction end does not reproduce the germline sequence, and a read error may be involved. The chain recombines TRBV2 with TRBJ1-1; D gene uncertain. The CDR3 loop spans 11 amino acids. In germline, CDR1 is SNHLY, CDR2 FYNNEI. The CDR3 protein is CASRTANKRIF. CDR3 bases: TGTGCCAGCAGGACCGCTAATAAGCGGATCTTT.

This clone was detected only once. The CDR3 protein is CSPGTISYNEQFF. The CDR3 region has the DNA TGCAGTCCAGGGACTATCTCCTACAATGAGCAGTTCTTC. This sequence joins TRBV20-1 and TRBJ2-1, with 7 bases that match TRBD2. J was trimmed by 0 bases and V by 8 bases; bases with no gene match: 4. This CDR3 has 13 amino acids. Germline V gene lookup returns CDR1 DFQATT and CDR2 SNEGSKA (reference sequence).

The table lists this clone with a few counts. The chain carries TRBV20-1 and TRBJ2-3; 9 bases are a match to TRBD2. The junction had 10 bases not matched to a gene; V was cut back by 1 base and J by 5 bases. The CDR3 totals 16 residues. CDR1 is DFQATT and CDR2 is SNEGSKA in the germline V gene (reference sequence). CDR3 nucleotides: TGCAGTGCTAGAGTAAAGGCTAGCGGGGCCTTAGATACGCAGTATTTT. This gives the protein CSARVKASGALDTQYF.

In its sample, this clone ranks as medium-sized (0.01 to 0.1%). The chain uses TRBV19 and TRBJ2-1; 7 bases are a match to TRBD1. V dropped 6 bases and J dropped 6; count of bases not matched to a gene: 8. The CDR3 runs 14 residues. CDR1 LNHDA and CDR2 SQIVND come from the germline V gene (reference sequence). The CDR3 region is CASSDRDDVNEQFF. Written as DNA, the CDR3 is TGTGCCAGTAGCGACAGGGACGATGTCAATGAGCAGTTCTTC.

Relative to its sample, this clone is large (0.1 to 1%). This chain connects TRBV12-3 or TRBV12-4 to TRBJ2-3; 9 nucleotides agree with TRBD2. V lost 5 bases to trimming and J lost 5 bases; unmatched junction nucleotides: 5. The CDR3 length is 14 residues. The CDR3 region is CASSRSGGKDTQYF. The CDR3 DNA follows: TGTGCCAGCAGTAGAAGCGGGGGGAAAGATACGCAGTATTTT.

This rearrangement joins TRBV20-1 to TRBJ1-1, with D possibly being TRBD1 (5 bases). The CDR3 is 12 amino acids. With 2 bases removed from V and 7 bases from J, the gap between germline ends came to 11 bases. From germline, CDR1 is DFQATT and CDR2 SNEGSKA (reference sequence). The CDR3 sequence is CSARQGSSEAFF. The CDR3 bases are TGCAGTGCTAGACAGGGAAGCAGTGAAGCTTTCTTT.

This clone is termed medium-sized (0.01 to 0.1%). Other DNA sequences in this sample translate to the same CDR3. The gene calls are TRBV30 and TRBJ2-3, with 11 bases fitting TRBD2. V lost 2 bases and J lost 0; bases outside the gene matches: 4. The CDR3 spans 16 residues. Germline CDR1 reads GTSNPN; CDR2 reads SVGIG (reference sequence). CDR3 sequence reads: CAWSRTSGSSTDTQYF. As DNA, the CDR3 is TGTGCCTGGAGTAGGACTAGCGGGTCTAGCACAGATACGCAGTATTTT.

This clone was seen repeatedly, ten times or more. The chain couples TRBV5-6 to TRBJ2-7; D not certain. The CDR3 contains 12 residues. The germline V gene encodes CDR1 SGHDT and CDR2 YYEEEE. Trimming stripped 0 bases from V and 4 bases from J, with 5 bases between. The CDR3 DNA reads as TGTGCCAGCAGCTTGGGCGGTTACGAGCAGTACTTC. This encodes CASSLGGYEQYF. Based on the CDR3 plus reference TRBV5-6 and TRBJ2-7, the full variable domain is DAGVTQSPTHLIKTRGQQVTLRCSPKSGHDTVSWYQQALGQGPQFIFQYYEEEERQRGNFPDRFSGHQFPNYSSELNVNALLLGDSALYLCASSLGGYEQYFGPGTRLTVT.

This clone is deemed medium-sized. The chain is built from TRBV7-3 and TRBJ2-3; the match to TRBD2 covers 8 bases. The CDR3 runs 14 residues. CDR1 and CDR2 from the germline V gene are SGHTA and FQGTGA. V lost 8 bases to trimming and J lost 6 bases; unmatched junction nucleotides: 10. CDR3: CASGFSGALDTQYF. CDR3 coding DNA: TGTGCCAGCGGTTTTAGCGGGGCCTTGGATACGCAGTATTTT.

On this clone itself: One end of the junction varies from germline; a read error may be responsible. This chain connects TRBV20-1 to TRBJ1-2; D not certain. The CDR3 covers 12 residues. Germline CDR1 DFQATT, CDR2 SNEGSKA (reference sequence). CDR3 sequence reads: CSARLGYYGSTF. Written as DNA, the CDR3 is TGCAGTGCCCGGCTGGGTTACTATGGCTCCACCTTC.

The chain uses TRBV9 and TRBJ2-7, with D perhaps TRBD2 (7 bases). CDR1 and CDR2 from the germline V gene are SGDLS and YYNGEE. Between the trimmed V and J ends, which lost 0 bases and 6 bases, there was a span of 16 bases. This CDR3 spans 15 amino acids. The CDR3 is CASSVARGGGSEQYF. The CDR3 DNA is TGTGCCAGCAGCGTAGCGAGGGGGGGAGGGTCCGAGCAGTACTTC.

V and J are TRBV10-1 and TRBJ2-7; D is unresolved. The ends were cut back, 0 bases at V and 5 bases at J, with 14 bases in the middle. The CDR3 has 15 amino acids. Germline values: CDR1 WNHNN, CDR2 SYGVQD (reference sequence). This CDR3 reads CASSESNSVLNEQYF. DNA of the CDR3: TGCGCCAGCAGTGAGTCTAACAGTGTACTAAACGAGCAGTACTTC.

The CDR3 loop reads CASKGSGGPYEQYF. CDR3 bases: TGTGCCAGCAAGGGTTCGGGAGGGCCCTACGAGCAGTACTTC. V is TRBV6-6 and J is TRBJ2-7; 8 bases map to TRBD2. J gave up 2 bases and V 7 bases, and 7 bases lay outside the gene matches. The CDR3 has 14 residues. The germline V gene has CDR1 MNHNY and CDR2 SVGAGI (reference sequence).

V and J are TRBV6-1 and TRBJ2-7; 8 nucleotides agree with TRBD1. The CDR3 contains 13 residues. The germline CDR1 and CDR2 sequences are MNHNS and SASEGT. The trim removed 6 bases at V and 7 bases at J, leaving 8 bases unmatched. This CDR3 is CASSQLQGGEQYF. The CDR3 coding sequence is TGTGCCAGCAGCCAACTACAGGGGGGTGAGCAGTACTTC.

This chain links TRBV27 with TRBJ1-6; 8 bases fit TRBD1. This CDR3 has 14 amino acids. Unmatched junction bases numbered 7, after V lost 7 bases and J lost 8 bases. Per germline, CDR1 MNHEY and CDR2 SMNVEV (reference sequence). CDR3 sequence: CASKAQGADSPLHF. The CDR3 region has the DNA TGTGCCAGCAAGGCCCAGGGGGCGGATTCACCCCTCCACTTT.

This clone was recorded a few times. This chain connects TRBV28 to TRBJ1-2, with D tentatively TRBD1 (5 bases). CDR1 and CDR2 from the germline V gene are MDHEN and SYDVKM. This CDR3 contains 12 residues. V lost 8 bases, J lost 4 bases, and 11 bases lay in between. CDR3 nucleotides: TGTGCCAGCGGCCGACAGTCCTATGGCTACACCTTC. Its translation is CASGRQSYGYTF.

The CDR3, as DNA: TGCGCCAGCAGCTTGGCCTCTACCGGAAGGCGAACCTTC. This translates into CASSLASTGRRTF. The chain carries TRBV5-1 and TRBJ1-2; D call uncertain. CDR1 SGHRS and CDR2 YFSETQ come from the germline V gene. The CDR3 is 13 residues long. The V and J ends lost 0 bases and 14 bases respectively, with 17 bases between them.

The J gene is TRBJ1-2, the V gene TRBV5-6; 9 bases agree with TRBD1. From germline, CDR1 is SGHDT and CDR2 YYEEEE. CDR3 size: 15 residues. With V trimmed by 4 bases and J by 4 bases, 8 bases remained unmatched. The CDR3 region has the DNA TGTGCCAGCAGCAGCACCCCGGACAGGGGCTATGGCTACACCTTC. Its translation: CASSSTPDRGYGYTF. Full variable domain (missing parts from reference TRBV5-6 and TRBJ1-2): DAGVTQSPTHLIKTRGQQVTLRCSPKSGHDTVSWYQQALGQGPQFIFQYYEEEERQRGNFPDRFSGHQFPNYSSELNVNALLLGDSALYLCASSSTPDRGYGYTFGSGTRLTVV.

This clone was seen many times. This same CDR3 is encoded by further DNA sequences in the sample. The chain employs TRBV20-1 and TRBJ2-1, with D tentatively TRBD1 (6 bases). CDR1 and CDR2 (germline): DFQATT, SNEGSKA (reference sequence). CDR3 length: 14 residues. Between the trimmed V and J ends, which lost 6 bases and 10 bases, there was a span of 22 bases. The CDR3 spells CSAITGGGPGEQFF. DNA for the CDR3: TGCAGTGCCATAACGGGTGGGGGCCCGGGGGAGCAGTTCTTC.

The rearrangement uses TRBV5-1 and TRBJ2-7; no clear D gene. V lost 1 base, J lost 3 bases, and 11 bases lay in between. Germline V lookup: CDR1 SGHRS, CDR2 YFSETQ. The CDR3 has 14 amino acids. The CDR3 sequence is CASSLSAGNYEQYF. In DNA form, the CDR3 reads TGCGCCAGCAGCTTGTCCGCAGGCAACTACGAGCAGTACTTC.